The present entry profiles one T cell receptor beta chain with its context. The antigen is not known. The sample is drawn from a study of T cell responses to AZD1222 COVID-19 vaccine. For the study at large: Pooling covered second doses at about 4 or about 12 weeks.

The CDR3 consists of 12 residues. V lost 1 base and J 12 bases, leaving 9 bases between the germline ends. Here immunoSEQ multiplex PCR was the method, and the copy in TCRdb shows in-frame clones only, minus some. This table has about 180,000 clones, around 88% appearing once. Study-wide points: Clonal diversity was possibly underestimated; the donors were predominantly white British and more often female. Vaccine-related CD4 TCRs covered spike, predominating at 160-218 and 743-854. Repertoires were collected only later (after the peak T cell response had occurred).

The specimen was peripheral blood, collected on day 0 of AZD1222 vaccination. This clonotype was obtained from an adult in good health. The V gene is TRBV12-3 or TRBV12-4, the J gene TRBJ1-4, with a tentative D call TRBD1 (5 bases). CDR3 amino acids: CASSLVRGELFF. Here the CDR3 DNA reads TGTGCCAGCAGTTTAGTAAGGGGTGAACTGTTTTTT.